This TCR beta chain emerged from a study of blood T cells in healthy people across ages. Study-wide context: Using template switching, researchers captured about one barcoded beta molecule for each two T cells.

CDR1 and CDR2 (germline): MGHRA, YSYEKL. Between the trimmed V and J ends, which lost 1 base and 0 bases, there was a span of 28 bases. The CDR3 has 21 amino acids. Primed by a sample-barcoded 5' primer and a J-beta primer mix, a second PCR proceeded for 7 to 11 cycles. Through a template-switch adaptor with 12 random nucleotides, each cDNA molecule received a tag. MiXCR, applied by TCRdb to the 5' RACE reads, yields one record per CDR3 protein. The profile covers 700,000 to 800,000 distinct CDR3 sequences, with roughly 41% appearing a single time and roughly 20% taken by the ten largest. This sequence joins TRBV4-1 and TRBJ2-7, with a tentative D call TRBD1 (6 bases). The sequencing input was blood. This TCR came from a woman in her fifties or sixties in good health. As DNA, the CDR3 is TGCGCCAGCAGCCAAGCTACCCAACCCTCGGACAGCCCCCCAAACTCCTACGAGCAGTACTTC. Encoded protein: CASSQATQPSDSPPNSYEQYF.